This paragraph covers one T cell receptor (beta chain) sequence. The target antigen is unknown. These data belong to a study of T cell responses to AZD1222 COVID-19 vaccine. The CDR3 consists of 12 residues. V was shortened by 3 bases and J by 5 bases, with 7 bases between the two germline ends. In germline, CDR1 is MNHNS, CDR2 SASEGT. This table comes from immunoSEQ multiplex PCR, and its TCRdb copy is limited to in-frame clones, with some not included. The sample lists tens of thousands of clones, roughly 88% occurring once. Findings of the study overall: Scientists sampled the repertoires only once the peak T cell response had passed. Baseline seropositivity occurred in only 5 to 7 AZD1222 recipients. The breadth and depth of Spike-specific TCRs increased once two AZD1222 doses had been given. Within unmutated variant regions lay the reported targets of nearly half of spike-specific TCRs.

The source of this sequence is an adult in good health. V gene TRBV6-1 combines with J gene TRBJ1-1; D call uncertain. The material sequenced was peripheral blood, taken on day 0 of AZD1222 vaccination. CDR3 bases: TGTGCCAGCAGTGAGTTTAGTACTGAAGCTTTCTTT. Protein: CASSEFSTEAFF.